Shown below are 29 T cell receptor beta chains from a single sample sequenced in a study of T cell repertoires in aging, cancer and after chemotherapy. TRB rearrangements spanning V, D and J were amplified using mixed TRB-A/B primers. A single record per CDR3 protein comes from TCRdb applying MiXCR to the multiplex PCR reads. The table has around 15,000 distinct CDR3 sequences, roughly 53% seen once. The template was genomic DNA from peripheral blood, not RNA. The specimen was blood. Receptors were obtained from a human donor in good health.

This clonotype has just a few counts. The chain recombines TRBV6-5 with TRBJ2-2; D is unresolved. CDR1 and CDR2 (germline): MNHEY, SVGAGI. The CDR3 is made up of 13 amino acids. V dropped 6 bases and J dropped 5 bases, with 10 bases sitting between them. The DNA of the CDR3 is TGTGCCAGCAGCCACCCGATTACCGGGGAGCTGTTTTTT. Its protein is CASSHPITGELFF.

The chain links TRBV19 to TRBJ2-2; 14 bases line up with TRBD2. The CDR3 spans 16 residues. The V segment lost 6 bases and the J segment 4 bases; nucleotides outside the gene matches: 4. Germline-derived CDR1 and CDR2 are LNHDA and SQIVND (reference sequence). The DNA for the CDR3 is TGTGCCAGTAGGACTAGCGGGAGGGCAACCACCGGGGAGCTGTTTTTT. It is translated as CASRTSGRATTGELFF. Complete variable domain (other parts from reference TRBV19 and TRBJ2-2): DGGITQSPKYLFRKEGQNVTLSCEQNLNHDAMYWYRQDPGQGLRLIYYSQIVNDFQKGDIAEGYSVSREKKESFPLTVTSAQKNPTAFYLCASRTSGRATTGELFFGEGSRLTVL.

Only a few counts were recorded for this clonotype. The CDR3 here is CSALQGTYEQYF. The CDR3 nucleotides are TGCAGCGCCCTACAGGGTACCTACGAGCAGTACTTC. This sequence joins TRBV29-1 and TRBJ2-7; tentative D call: TRBD1 (6 bases). The CDR3 totals 12 residues. V was trimmed by 7 bases and J by 2 bases, leaving 12 bases between them. The germline CDR1 and CDR2 sequences are SQVTM and ANQGSEA.

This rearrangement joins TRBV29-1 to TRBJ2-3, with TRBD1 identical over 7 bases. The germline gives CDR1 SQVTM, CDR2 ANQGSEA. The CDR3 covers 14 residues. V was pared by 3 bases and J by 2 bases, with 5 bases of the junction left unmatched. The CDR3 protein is CSVEGTALTDTQYF. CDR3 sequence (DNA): TGCAGCGTTGAGGGGACAGCCCTCACAGATACGCAGTATTTT.

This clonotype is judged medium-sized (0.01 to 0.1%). CDR3 nucleotide sequence: TGCAGCGTTGAGAATGTCAGGGGGTATTCCTACGAGCAGTACTTC. It specifies CSVENVRGYSYEQYF. The chain joins TRBV29-1 to TRBJ2-7, with 7 bases that match TRBD1. Trimming removed 3 bases from V and 1 base from J; junction bases left unmatched: 9. The germline V gene encodes CDR1 SQVTM and CDR2 ANQGSEA. This CDR3 has 15 amino acids.

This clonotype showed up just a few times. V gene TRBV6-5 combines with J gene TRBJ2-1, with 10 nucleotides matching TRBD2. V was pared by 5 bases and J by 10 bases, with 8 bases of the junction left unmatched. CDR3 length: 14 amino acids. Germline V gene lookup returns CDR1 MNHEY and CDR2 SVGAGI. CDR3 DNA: TGTGCCAGCAGTGCCCCGGGACTAGCGAGCGAGCAGTTCTTC. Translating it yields CASSAPGLASEQFF.

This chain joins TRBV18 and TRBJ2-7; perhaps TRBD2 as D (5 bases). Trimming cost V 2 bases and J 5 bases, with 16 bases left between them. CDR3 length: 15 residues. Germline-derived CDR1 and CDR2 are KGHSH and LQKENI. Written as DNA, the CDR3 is TGTGCCAGCTCACCAGTCCTAGCCGGGCTCGACGAGCAGTACTTC. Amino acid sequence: CASSPVLAGLDEQYF. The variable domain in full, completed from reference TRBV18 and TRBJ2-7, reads NAGVMQNPRHLVRRRGQEARLRCSPMKGHSHVYWYRQLPEEGLKFMVYLQKENIIDESGMPKERFSAEFPKEGPSILRIQQVVRGDSAAYFCASSPVLAGLDEQYFGPGTRLTVT.

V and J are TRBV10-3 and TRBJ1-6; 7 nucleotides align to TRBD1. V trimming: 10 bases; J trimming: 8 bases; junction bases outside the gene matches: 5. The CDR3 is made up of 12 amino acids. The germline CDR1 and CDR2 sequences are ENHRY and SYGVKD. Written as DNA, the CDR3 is TGTGCCACCGGGACAGCGGATTCACCCCTCCACTTT. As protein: CATGTADSPLHF.

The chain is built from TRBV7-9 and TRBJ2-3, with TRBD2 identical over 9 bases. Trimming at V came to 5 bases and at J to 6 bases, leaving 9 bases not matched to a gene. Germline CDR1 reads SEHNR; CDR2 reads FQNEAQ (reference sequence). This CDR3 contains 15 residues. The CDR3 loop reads CASSATGLAGDTQYF. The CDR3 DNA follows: TGTGCCAGCAGCGCCACGGGACTAGCAGGGGATACGCAGTATTTT.

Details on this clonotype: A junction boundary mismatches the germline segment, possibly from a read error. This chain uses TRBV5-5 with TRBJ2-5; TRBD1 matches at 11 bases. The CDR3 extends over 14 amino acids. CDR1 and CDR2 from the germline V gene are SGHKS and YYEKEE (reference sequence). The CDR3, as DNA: TGCGCCAGCAGCGGGACAGGGGGTGCAGAGACCCAGTACTTC. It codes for CASSGTGGAETQYF. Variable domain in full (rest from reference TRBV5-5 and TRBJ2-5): DAGVTQSPTHLIKTRGQQVTLRCSPISGHKSVSWYQQVLGQGPQFIFQYYEKEERGRGNFPDRFSARQFPNYSSELNVNALLLGDSALYLCASSGTGGAETQYFGPGTRLLVL.

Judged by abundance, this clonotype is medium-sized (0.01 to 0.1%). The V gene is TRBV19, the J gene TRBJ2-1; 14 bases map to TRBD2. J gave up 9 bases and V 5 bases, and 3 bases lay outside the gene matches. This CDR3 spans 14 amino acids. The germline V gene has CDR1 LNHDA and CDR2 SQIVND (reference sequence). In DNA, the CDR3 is TGTGCCAGTAGTTGGACTAGCGGGAGGACTGAGCAGTTCTTC. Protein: CASSWTSGRTEQFF.

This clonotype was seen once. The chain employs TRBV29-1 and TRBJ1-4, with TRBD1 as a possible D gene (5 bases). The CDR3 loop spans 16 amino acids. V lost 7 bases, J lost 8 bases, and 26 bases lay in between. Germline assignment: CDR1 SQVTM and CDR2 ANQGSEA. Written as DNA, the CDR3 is TGCAGCGCCTCACAGGCAGGGTTAGGCGGAATCGAAAAACTGTTTTTT. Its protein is CSASQAGLGGIEKLFF.

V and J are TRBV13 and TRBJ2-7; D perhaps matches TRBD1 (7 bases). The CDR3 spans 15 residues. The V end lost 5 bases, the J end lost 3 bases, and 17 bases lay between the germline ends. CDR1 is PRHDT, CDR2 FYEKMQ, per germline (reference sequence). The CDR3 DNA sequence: TGTGCCAGCAGCACAGAGACAGGGAGGTTCTACGAGCAGTACTTC. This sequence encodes CASSTETGRFYEQYF.

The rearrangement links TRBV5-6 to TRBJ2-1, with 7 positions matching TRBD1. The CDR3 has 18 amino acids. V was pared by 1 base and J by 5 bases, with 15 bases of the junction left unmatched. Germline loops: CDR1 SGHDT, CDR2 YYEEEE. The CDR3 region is CASSLLLTGRTIHNEQFF. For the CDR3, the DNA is TGTGCCAGCAGCTTGCTATTGACAGGGCGAACTATCCACAATGAGCAGTTCTTC. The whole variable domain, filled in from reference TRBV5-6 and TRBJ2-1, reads DAGVTQSPTHLIKTRGQQVTLRCSPKSGHDTVSWYQQALGQGPQFIFQYYEEEERQRGNFPDRFSGHQFPNYSSELNVNALLLGDSALYLCASSLLLTGRTIHNEQFFGPGTRLTVL.

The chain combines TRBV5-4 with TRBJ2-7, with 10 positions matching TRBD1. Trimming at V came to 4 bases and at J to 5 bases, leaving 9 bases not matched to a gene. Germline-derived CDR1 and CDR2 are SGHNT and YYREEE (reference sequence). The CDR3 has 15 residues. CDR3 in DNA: TGTGCCAGCAGCCCGTACTCCGGGACAGGGGACGAGCAGTACTTC. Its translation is CASSPYSGTGDEQYF.

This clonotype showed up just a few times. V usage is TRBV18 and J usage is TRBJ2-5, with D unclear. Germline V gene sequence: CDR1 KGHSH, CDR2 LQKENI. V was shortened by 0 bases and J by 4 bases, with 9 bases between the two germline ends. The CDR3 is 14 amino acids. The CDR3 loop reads CASSPPWARETQYF. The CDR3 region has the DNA TGTGCCAGCTCACCACCGTGGGCTCGAGAGACCCAGTACTTC.

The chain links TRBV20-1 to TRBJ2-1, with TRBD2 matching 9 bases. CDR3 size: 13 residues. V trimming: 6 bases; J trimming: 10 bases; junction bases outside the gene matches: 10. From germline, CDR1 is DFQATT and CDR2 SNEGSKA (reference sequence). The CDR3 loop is CSAPRLAEGEQFF. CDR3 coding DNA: TGCAGTGCCCCGAGACTAGCGGAGGGAGAGCAGTTCTTC.

CDR3 region: CASSPSPGQVYNEQFF. CDR3 DNA: TGTGCCAGCAGTCCATCACCGGGACAGGTGTACAATGAGCAGTTCTTC. J is TRBJ2-1 and V is TRBV27; TRBD1 matches 8 bases. This CDR3 is built from 16 residues. V dropped 5 bases and J dropped 4; count of bases not matched to a gene: 10. In germline, CDR1 is MNHEY, CDR2 SMNVEV (reference sequence).

This chain's CDR3 is CASSLGTGLPYEQYF. DNA of the CDR3: TGTGCCAGCAGCTTAGGGACAGGGCTTCCCTACGAGCAGTACTTC. The rearrangement links TRBV5-6 to TRBJ2-7; 9 bases agree with TRBD1. Germline CDR1 and CDR2: SGHDT and YYEEEE. The V and J ends lost 2 bases and 2 bases, in that order; junction bases with no gene match: 5. This CDR3 has 15 amino acids.

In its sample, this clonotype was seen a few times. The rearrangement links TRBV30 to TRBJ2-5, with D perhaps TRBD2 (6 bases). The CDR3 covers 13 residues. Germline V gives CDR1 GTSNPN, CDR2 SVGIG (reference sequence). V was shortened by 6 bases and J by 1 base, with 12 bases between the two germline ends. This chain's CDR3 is CACPRRGQETQYF. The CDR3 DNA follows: TGTGCCTGCCCCCGGCGGGGCCAAGAGACCCAGTACTTC.

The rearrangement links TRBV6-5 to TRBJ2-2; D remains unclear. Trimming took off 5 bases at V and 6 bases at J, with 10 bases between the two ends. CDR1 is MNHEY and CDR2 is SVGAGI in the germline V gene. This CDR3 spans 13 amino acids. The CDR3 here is CASSQRVPGELFF. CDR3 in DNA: TGTGCCAGCAGTCAAAGGGTTCCCGGGGAGCTGTTTTTT.

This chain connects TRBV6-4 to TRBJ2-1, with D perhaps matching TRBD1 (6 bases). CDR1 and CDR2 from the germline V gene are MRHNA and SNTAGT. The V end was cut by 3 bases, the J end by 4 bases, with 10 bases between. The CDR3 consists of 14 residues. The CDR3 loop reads CASSEETGYNEQFF. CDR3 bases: TGTGCCAGCAGTGAGGAGACAGGTTACAATGAGCAGTTCTTC.

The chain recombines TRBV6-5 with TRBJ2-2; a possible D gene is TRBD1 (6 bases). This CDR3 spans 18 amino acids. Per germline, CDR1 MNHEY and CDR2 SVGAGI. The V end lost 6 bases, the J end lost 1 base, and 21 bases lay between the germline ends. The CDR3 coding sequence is TGTGCCAGCAGCATCTTCAATCCCGACAGGATGAACACCGGGGAGCTGTTTTTT. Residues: CASSIFNPDRMNTGELFF.

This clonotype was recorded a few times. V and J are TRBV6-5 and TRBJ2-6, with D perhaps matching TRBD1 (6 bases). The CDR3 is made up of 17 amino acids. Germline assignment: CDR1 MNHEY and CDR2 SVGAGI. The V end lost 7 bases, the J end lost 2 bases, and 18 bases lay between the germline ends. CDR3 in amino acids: CASTEDPGVTGANVLTF. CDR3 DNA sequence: TGTGCCAGCACCGAGGATCCAGGGGTGACTGGGGCCAACGTCCTGACTTTC.

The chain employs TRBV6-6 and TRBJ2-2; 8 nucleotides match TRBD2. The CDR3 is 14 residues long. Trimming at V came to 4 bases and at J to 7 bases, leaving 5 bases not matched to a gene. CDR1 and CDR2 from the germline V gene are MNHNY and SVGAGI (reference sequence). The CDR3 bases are TGTGCCAGCAGTTCCCTCGGGGGGGGCGGGGAGCTGTTTTTT. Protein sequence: CASSSLGGGGELFF.

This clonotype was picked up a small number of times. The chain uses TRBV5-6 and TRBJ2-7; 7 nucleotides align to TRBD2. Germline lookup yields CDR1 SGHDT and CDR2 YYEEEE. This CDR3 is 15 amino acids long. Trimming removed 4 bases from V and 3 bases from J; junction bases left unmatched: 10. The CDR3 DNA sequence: TGTGCCAGCAGCCCTCCGGGTGGGGAGGGCTACGAGCAGTACTTC. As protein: CASSPPGGEGYEQYF.

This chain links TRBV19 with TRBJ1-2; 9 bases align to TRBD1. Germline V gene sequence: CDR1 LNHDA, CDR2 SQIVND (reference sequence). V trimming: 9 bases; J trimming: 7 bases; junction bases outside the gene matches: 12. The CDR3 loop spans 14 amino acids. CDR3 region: CASSPRDRDGGYTF. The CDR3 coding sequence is TGTGCCAGCTCACCAAGGGACAGGGATGGTGGCTACACCTTC.

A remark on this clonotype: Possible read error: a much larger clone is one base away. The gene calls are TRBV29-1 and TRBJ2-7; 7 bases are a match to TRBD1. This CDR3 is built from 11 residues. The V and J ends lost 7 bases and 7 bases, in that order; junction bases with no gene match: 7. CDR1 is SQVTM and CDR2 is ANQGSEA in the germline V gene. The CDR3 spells CSARGGNEQYF. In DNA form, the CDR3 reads TGCAGCGCCCGAGGGGGCAATGAGCAGTACTTC.

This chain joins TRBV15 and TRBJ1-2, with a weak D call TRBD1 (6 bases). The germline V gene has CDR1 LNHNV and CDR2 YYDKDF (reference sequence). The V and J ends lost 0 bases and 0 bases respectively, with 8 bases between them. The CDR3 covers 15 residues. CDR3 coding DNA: TGTGCCACCAGCAGAGAACAGGGCACTAACTATGGCTACACCTTC. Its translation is CATSREQGTNYGYTF.